Listed here are 4 T cell receptor beta chains from one sample, sequenced in a study of blood T cell repertoires in COVID-19. The method was immunoSEQ multiplex PCR; TCRdb's version includes in-frame clones alone and lacks a portion of them. Of more than 150,000 clones listed, over 80% are singletons. Sequencing was performed on peripheral blood. The receptor source for this set is a man in his 70s who had recovered from COVID-19.

V usage is TRBV6-5 and J usage is TRBJ2-3; D is possibly TRBD1 (5 bases). The CDR3 has 12 amino acids. CDR1 and CDR2 (germline): MNHEY, SVGAGI. V dropped 5 bases and J dropped 6 bases, with 9 bases sitting between them. The CDR3 DNA reads as TGTGCCAGCAGTAAACCAGGGGATACGCAGTATTTT. Its translation is CASSKPGDTQYF.

The CDR3 sequence is CASSRGAGGPFNTGELFF. CDR3 in DNA: TGTGCCAGCAGCAGGGGAGCGGGAGGGCCTTTTAACACCGGGGAGCTGTTTTTT. The chain recombines TRBV5-6 with TRBJ2-2; 10 bases align to TRBD2. Unmatched junction bases numbered 11, after V lost 4 bases and J lost 2 bases. Germline values: CDR1 SGHDT, CDR2 YYEEEE. The CDR3 is made up of 18 amino acids. The full variable domain, with the rest looked up from reference TRBV5-6 and TRBJ2-2, is DAGVTQSPTHLIKTRGQQVTLRCSPKSGHDTVSWYQQALGQGPQFIFQYYEEEERQRGNFPDRFSGHQFPNYSSELNVNALLLGDSALYLCASSRGAGGPFNTGELFFGEGSRLTVL.

The chain links TRBV5-1 to TRBJ2-3, with TRBD2 matching 7 bases. The CDR3 contains 14 residues. J gave up 1 base and V 4 bases, and 3 bases lay outside the gene matches. Germline CDR1 and CDR2: SGHRS and YFSETQ. CDR3 protein: CASSHSGGTDTQYF. The CDR3 DNA sequence: TGCGCCAGCAGCCACAGCGGGGGCACAGATACGCAGTATTTT.

This chain uses TRBV27 with TRBJ2-1; 11 bases are shared with TRBD2. CDR3 length: 14 residues. The V gene end was trimmed by 6 bases and the J gene end by 9 bases; junction bases not matched to a gene: 7. The germline gives CDR1 MNHEY, CDR2 SMNVEV (reference sequence). The CDR3 region is CASRQTSGGSEQFF. CDR3 nucleotide sequence: TGTGCCAGCAGACAAACTAGCGGGGGTAGTGAGCAGTTCTTC.